The clone carrying this T cell receptor beta chain was detected many times. Antigen: not known. The sample originates from a study of CD8 T cells in ankylosing spondylitis. Study conclusions and caveats: Ankylosing spondylitis blood seemed to carry a telltale TCR beta motif made of under ten highly homologous variants.

V lost 1 base and J 5 bases, leaving 14 bases between the germline ends. This CDR3 has 16 amino acids. Per germline, CDR1 SGHVS and CDR2 FQNEAQ. TCRdb reanalysed the 5' RACE reads using MiXCR and keeps one entry per CDR3 protein. The table has about 510,000 distinct CDR3 sequences, roughly 5% seen once. The chain links TRBV7-8 to TRBJ2-2; D is undetermined. The sequence derives from a male donor with ankylosing spondylitis. The specimen sequenced was blood, either unsorted or a sorted T cell fraction (not recorded which). As DNA, the CDR3 is TGTGCCAGCAGCTTAGTAGGTCTAGGTCGAACCGGGGAGCTGTTTTTT. Its translation: CASSLVGLGRTGELFF.